This TCR beta chain was captured in a study of blood T cell repertoires in COVID-19. Across the whole study: Acute and convalescent COVID-19 specimens originated in the United States, Italy and Spain. PBMCs, B-cell-depleted T cells, or T cells provided the cDNA or gDNA that made up the material.

The junction had 10 bases not matched to a gene; V was cut back by 4 bases and J by 2 bases. CDR1 is MGHRA and CDR2 is YSYEKL in the germline V gene. The CDR3 is made up of 17 amino acids. Original analysis: Estimated nucleated cell counts came from reference gene primer amplification. Using immunoSEQ multiplex PCR, the repertoire was profiled, and TCRdb retains in-frame clones only, with some absent. The DNA was the basis for D and trimming; V, J and clone size are from that table. The sample carries 240,000 or so clones, 82% recorded once. This chain links TRBV4-1 with TRBJ2-4, with 8 bases fitting TRBD2. This clonotype was sampled from a woman in her fifties or sixties with active or convalescent COVID-19. The sample taken for sequencing was peripheral blood. CDR3 DNA sequence: TGCGCCAGCAGCCCGTCAGGGAGCGGGGGTTCCAAAAACATTCAGTACTTC. Protein product: CASSPSGSGGSKNIQYF.